Given below is one T cell receptor beta chain in context. This CDR3 comprises 12 residues. Deletions cut 8 bases from V and 6 bases from J, with 12 bases between. Germline loops: CDR1 SNHLY, CDR2 FYNNEI. The data were obtained in a study of T cell repertoires in cytomegalovirus infection. TCRdb reanalysed the reads using MiXCR and keeps one entry per CDR3 protein. The data hold more than 500,000 distinct CDR3 sequences, with approximately 16% observed a single time. Sequencing was performed on CD8+ T cells from PBMCs. The origin of this receptor is a human donor in good health (CMV status not recorded). Some clones in this sample may be carry-over from other donors' samples. The chain employs TRBV2 and TRBJ2-3; D perhaps matches TRBD1 (6 bases). The CDR3 spells CASPLRGDTQYF. In nucleotides, the CDR3 is TGTGCCAGCCCATTGAGGGGGGATACGCAGTATTTT. Drawing the rest from reference TRBV2 and TRBJ2-3, the complete variable domain is EPEVTQTPSHQVTQMGQEVILRCVPISNHLYFYWYRQILGQKVEFLVSFYNNEISEKSEIFDDQFSVERPDGSNFTLKIRSTKLEDSAMYFCASPLRGDTQYFGPGTRLTVL.